The following is a T cell receptor (beta chain) sequence with its context. Its target is unknown. Looked up from germline, CDR1 is KGHSH and CDR2 is LQKENI. V was clipped by 0 bases and J by 6 bases; unmatched bases: 6. The CDR3 has 16 residues. This record comes from a study of shared clonotypes between healthy human individuals. Study context: The study enrolled two women and a few men aged 18 to 49.

The naive CD8 fraction comprised CD45RO-negative cells positively selected for CCR7 and excluded terminally differentiated effector memory CD45RA+ cells. The table came from immunoSEQ multiplex PCR; TCRdb's copy has only in-frame clones and leaves some out. The sample has over 2,000,000 clones, over 85% seen once; the top ten hold 1.5% to 2%. The study, taken as a whole, reports: Across a handful of donors, naive CD4 shared 5% to 6%, naive CD8 more than 3%, memory CD4 roughly 2.5%, memory CD8 about 0.38%.

This TCR derives from a man aged 18 to 29 in good health. Some clones in this sample may be carry-over from other donors' samples. The chain is built from TRBV18 and TRBJ2-1, with TRBD2 matching over 9 bases. The sequenced sample was naive CD8+ T cells from PBMCs. For the CDR3, the DNA is TGTGCCAGCTCACCACCCCCCATGGGACTAGCCAATGAGCAGTTCTTC. Its protein product is CASSPPPMGLANEQFF.